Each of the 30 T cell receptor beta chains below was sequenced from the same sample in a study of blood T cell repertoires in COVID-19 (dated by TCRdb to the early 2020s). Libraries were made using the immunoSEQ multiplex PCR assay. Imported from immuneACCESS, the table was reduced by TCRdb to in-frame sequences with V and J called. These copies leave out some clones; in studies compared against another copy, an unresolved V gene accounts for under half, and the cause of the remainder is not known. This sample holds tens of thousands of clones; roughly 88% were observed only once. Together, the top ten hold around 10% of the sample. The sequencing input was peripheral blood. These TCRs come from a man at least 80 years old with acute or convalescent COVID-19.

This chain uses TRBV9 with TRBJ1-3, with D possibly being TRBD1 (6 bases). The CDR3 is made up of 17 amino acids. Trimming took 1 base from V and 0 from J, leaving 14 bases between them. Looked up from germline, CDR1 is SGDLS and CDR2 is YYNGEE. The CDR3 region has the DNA TGTGCCAGCAGCGTATCGGACAGTTCCTTCTCTGGAAACACCATATATTTT. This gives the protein CASSVSDSSFSGNTIYF.

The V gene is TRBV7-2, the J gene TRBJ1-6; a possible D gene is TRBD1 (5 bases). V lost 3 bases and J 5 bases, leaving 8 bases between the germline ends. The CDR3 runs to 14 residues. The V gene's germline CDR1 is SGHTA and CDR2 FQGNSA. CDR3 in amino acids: CASSFSTDNSPLHF. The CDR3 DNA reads TGTGCCAGCAGCTTCTCGACAGATAATTCACCCCTCCACTTT.

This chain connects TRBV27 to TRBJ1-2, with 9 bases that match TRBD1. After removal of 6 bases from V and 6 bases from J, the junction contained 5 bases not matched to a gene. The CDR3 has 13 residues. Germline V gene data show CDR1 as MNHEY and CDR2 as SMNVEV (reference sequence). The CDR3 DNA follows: TGTGCCAGCAGGGGACAGGGATTCGATGGCTACACCTTC. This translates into CASRGQGFDGYTF.

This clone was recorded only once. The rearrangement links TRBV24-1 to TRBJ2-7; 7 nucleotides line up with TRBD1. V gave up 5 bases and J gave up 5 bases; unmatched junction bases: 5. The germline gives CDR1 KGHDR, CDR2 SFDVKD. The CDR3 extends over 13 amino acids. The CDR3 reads CATSAGQSNEQYF. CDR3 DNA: TGTGCCACCAGTGCGGGACAGAGTAACGAGCAGTACTTC.

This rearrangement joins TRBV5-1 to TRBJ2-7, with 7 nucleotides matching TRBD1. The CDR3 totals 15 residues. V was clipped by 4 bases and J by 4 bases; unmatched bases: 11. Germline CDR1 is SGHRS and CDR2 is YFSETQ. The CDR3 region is CASSIRDSSMYEQYF. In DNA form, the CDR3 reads TGCGCCAGCAGCATCCGGGACAGTTCAATGTACGAGCAGTACTTC.

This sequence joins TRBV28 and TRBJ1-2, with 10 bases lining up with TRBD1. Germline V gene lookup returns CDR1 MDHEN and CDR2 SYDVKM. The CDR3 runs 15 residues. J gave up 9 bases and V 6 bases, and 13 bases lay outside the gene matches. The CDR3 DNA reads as TGTGCCAGCAGCCGCGCCCTGGACAGGGGGATTCGCTACACCTTC. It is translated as CASSRALDRGIRYTF.

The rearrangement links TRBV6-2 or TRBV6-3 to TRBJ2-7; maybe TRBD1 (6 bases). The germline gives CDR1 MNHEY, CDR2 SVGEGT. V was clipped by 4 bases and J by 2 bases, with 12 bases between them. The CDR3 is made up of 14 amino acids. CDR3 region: CASSSRDMAYEQYF. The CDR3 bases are TGTGCCAGCAGTTCCCGGGACATGGCCTACGAGCAGTACTTC.

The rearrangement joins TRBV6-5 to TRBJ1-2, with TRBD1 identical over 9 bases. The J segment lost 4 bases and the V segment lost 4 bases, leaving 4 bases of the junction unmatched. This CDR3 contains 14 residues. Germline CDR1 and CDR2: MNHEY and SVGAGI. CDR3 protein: CASSSGQGPYGYTF. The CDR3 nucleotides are TGTGCCAGCAGTTCGGGACAGGGCCCCTATGGCTACACCTTC.

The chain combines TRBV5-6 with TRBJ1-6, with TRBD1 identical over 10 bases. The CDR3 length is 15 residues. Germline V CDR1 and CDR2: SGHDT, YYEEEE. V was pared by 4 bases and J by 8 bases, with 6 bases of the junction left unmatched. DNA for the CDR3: TGTGCCAGCAGCGGAAGACAGGGGGCGGATTCACCCCTCCACTTT. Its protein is CASSGRQGADSPLHF.

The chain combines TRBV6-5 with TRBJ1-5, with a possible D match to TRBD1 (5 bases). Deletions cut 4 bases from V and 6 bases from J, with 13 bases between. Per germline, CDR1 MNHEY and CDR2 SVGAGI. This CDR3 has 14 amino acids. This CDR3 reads CASSSGKTGQPQHF. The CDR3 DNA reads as TGTGCCAGCAGTTCAGGGAAAACCGGTCAGCCCCAGCATTTT.

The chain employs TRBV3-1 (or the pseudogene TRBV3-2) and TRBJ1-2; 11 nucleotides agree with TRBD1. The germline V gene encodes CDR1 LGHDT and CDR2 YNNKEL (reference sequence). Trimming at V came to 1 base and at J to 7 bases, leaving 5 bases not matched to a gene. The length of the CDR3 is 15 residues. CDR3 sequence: CASSQADRGPFGYTF. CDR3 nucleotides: TGTGCCAGCAGCCAAGCGGACAGGGGGCCTTTTGGCTACACCTTC.

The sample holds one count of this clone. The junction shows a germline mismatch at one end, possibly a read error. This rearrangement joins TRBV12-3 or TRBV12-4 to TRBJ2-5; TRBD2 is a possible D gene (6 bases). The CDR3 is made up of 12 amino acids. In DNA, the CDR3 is TGTGCCAGCACTCCAGAAGGAGGGGTCCGGCACTTC. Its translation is CASTPEGGVRHF.

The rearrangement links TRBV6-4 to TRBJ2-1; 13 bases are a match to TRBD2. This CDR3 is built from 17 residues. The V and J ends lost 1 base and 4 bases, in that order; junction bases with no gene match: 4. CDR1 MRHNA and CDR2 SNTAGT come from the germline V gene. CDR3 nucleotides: TGTGCCAGCAGTGACTTAACTAGCGGGGGGGCTTACAATGAGCAGTTCTTC. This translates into CASSDLTSGGAYNEQFF.

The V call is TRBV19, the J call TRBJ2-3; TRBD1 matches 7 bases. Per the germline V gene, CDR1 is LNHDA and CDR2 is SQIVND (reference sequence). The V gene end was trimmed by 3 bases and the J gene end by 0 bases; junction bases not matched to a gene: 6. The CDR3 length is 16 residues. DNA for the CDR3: TGTGCCAGTAGTATCACCGAGACAGGGAGCACAGATACGCAGTATTTT. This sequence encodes CASSITETGSTDTQYF.

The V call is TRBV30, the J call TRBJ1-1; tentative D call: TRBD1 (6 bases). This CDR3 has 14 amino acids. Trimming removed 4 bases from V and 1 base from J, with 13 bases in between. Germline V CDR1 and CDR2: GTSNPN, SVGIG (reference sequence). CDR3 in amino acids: CAWTTRGANTEAFF. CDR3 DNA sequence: TGTGCCTGGACCACGCGGGGGGCGAACACTGAAGCTTTCTTT.

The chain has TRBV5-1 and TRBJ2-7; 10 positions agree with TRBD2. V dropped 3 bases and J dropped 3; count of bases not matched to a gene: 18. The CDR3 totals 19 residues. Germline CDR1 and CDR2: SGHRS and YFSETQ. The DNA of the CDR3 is TGCGCCAGCAGCTACGAACCCAACTTAGCGGGAGGTGGGGTCTACGAGCAGTACTTC. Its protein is CASSYEPNLAGGGVYEQYF. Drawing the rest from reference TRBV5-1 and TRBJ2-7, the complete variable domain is KAGVTQTPRYLIKTRGQQVTLSCSPISGHRSVSWYQQTPGQGLQFLFEYFSETQRNKGNFPGRFSGRQFSNSRSEMNVSTLELGDSALYLCASSYEPNLAGGGVYEQYFGPGTRLTVT.

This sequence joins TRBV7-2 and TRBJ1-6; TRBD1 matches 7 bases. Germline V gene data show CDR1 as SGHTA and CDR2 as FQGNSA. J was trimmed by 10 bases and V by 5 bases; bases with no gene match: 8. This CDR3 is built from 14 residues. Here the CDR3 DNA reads TGTGCCAGCAGCCTAAAGGCAGGGGGGTCACCCCTCCACTTT. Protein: CASSLKAGGSPLHF.

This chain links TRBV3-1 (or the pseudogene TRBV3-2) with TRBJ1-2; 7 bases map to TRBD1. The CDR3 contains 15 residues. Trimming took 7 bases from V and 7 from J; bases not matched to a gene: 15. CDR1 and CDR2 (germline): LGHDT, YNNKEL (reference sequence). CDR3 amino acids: CASTLRDRHHSGYTF. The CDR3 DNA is TGTGCCAGCACCCTCCGGGACAGACATCACTCTGGCTACACCTTC.

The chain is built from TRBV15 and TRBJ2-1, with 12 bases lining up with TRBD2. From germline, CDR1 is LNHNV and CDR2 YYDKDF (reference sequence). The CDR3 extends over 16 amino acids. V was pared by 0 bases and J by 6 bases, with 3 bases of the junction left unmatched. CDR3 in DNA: TGTGCCACCAGCAGAGATGGACTAGCGGGAAGCAATGAGCAGTTCTTC. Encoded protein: CATSRDGLAGSNEQFF.

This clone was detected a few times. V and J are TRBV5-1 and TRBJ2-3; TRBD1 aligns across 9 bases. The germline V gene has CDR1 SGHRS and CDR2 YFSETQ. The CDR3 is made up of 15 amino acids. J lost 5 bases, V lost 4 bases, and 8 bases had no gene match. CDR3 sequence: CASSTPGQGVDTQYF. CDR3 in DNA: TGCGCCAGCAGCACACCGGGACAGGGAGTAGATACGCAGTATTTT.

This CDR3 reads CASSGGLSGPQYF. As DNA, the CDR3 is TGCGCCAGCAGCGGGGGACTGTCGGGGCCGCAGTATTTT. The V and J genes are TRBV5-1 and TRBJ2-3, with D tentatively TRBD2 (6 bases). Germline lookup yields CDR1 SGHRS and CDR2 YFSETQ. The CDR3 runs 13 residues. The V gene lost 4 bases and the J gene lost 10 bases, with 16 bases spanning the gap.

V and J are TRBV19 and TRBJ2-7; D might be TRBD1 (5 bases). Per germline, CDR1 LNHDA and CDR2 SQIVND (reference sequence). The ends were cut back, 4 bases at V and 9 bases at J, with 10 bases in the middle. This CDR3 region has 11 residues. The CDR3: CASSTGFAQYF. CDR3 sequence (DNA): TGTGCCAGTAGTACAGGGTTTGCGCAGTACTTC.

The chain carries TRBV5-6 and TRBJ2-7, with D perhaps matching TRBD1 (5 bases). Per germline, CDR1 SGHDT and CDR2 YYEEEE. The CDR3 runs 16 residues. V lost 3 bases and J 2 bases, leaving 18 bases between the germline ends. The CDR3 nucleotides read TGTGCCAGCAGCTCACACGGTGGACACGGCACCTACGAGCAGTACTTC. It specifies CASSSHGGHGTYEQYF.

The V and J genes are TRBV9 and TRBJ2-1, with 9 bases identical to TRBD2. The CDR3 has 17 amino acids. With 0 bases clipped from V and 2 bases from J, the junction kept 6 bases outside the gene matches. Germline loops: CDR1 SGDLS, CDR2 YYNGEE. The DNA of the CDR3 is TGTGCCAGCAGCGTAGGTCTTAGCGGGAGAACCTACAATGAGCAGTTCTTC. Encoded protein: CASSVGLSGRTYNEQFF.

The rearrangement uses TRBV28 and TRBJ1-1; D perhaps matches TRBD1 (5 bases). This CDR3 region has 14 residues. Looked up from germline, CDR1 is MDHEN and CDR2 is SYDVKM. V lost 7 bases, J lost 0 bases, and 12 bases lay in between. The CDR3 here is CASMGQVMNTEAFF. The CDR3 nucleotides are TGTGCCAGCATGGGGCAGGTCATGAACACTGAAGCTTTCTTT.

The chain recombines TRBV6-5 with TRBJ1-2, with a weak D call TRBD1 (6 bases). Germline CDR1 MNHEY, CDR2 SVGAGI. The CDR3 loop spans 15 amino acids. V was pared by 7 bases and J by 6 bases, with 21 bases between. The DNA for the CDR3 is TGTGCCAGCACTCTCCCCTGGGGGGGGGCTCATGGCTACACCTTC. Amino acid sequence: CASTLPWGGAHGYTF.

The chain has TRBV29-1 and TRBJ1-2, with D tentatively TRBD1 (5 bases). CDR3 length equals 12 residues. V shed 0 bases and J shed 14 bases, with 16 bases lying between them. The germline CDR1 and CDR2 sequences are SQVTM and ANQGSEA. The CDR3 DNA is TGCAGCGTTGAAGATACAGCAGGGAAGAAAACCTTC. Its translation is CSVEDTAGKKTF. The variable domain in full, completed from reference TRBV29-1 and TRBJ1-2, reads SAVISQKPSRDICQRGTSLTIQCQVDSQVTMMFWYRQQPGQSLTLIATANQGSEATYESGFVIDKFPISRPNLTFSTLTVSNMSPEDSSIYLCSVEDTAGKKTFGSGTRLTVV.

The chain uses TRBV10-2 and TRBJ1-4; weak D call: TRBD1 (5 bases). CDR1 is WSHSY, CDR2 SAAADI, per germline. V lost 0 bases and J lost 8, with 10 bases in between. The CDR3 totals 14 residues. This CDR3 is CASSESAGREKLFF. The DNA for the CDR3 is TGCGCCAGCAGTGAGTCGGCAGGGAGGGAAAAACTGTTTTTT.

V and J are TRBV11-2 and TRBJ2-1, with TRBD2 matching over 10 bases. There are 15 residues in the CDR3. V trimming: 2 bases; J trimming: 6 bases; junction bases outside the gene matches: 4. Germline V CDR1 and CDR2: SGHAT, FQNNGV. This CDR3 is CASSLKAGGVNEQFF. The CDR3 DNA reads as TGTGCCAGCAGCTTAAAAGCGGGAGGGGTCAATGAGCAGTTCTTC.

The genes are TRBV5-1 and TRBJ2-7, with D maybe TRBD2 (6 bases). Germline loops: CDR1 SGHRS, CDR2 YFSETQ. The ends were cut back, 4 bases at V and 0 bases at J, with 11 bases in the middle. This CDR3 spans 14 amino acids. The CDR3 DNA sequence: TGCGCCAGCAGCGCTGGACTAAGCTCCTACGAGCAGTACTTC. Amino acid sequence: CASSAGLSSYEQYF.